This T cell receptor beta chain was sequenced for a study of shared clonotypes between healthy human individuals. Positive CCR7 selection of CD45RO-negative cells yielded the naive CD8 cells, and terminally differentiated effector memory CD45RA+ cells were excluded. Sequencing used immunoSEQ multiplex PCR; TCRdb keeps in-frame clones, though not all of them. Of about 2.1 million clones in the sample, about 93% are singletons; the top ten hold more than 1.5%. Sequenced material: naive CD8+ T cells from PBMCs. This sequence was found in a young man in good health. Some clones in this sample may be carry-over from other donors' samples.

The CDR3 sequence is CASKRGQGAPDTEAFF. The CDR3 DNA sequence: TGTGCCAGTAAAAGGGGACAGGGGGCGCCGGACACTGAAGCTTTCTTT. The chain employs TRBV19 and TRBJ1-1, with TRBD1 matching 12 bases. Looked up from germline, CDR1 is LNHDA and CDR2 is SQIVND (reference sequence). This CDR3 has 16 residues. V lost 7 bases to trimming and J lost 3 bases; unmatched junction nucleotides: 9.